The next 27 T cell receptor beta chains were all read from a single sample in a study of blood T cell repertoires in COVID-19 (dated by TCRdb to 2018 to 2021). Libraries were made using the immunoSEQ multiplex PCR assay. The table comes from immuneACCESS by way of TCRdb, which keeps in-frame sequences with V and J called. Part of the clones is missing from these tables; in studies checked, under half for an unresolved V gene and the rest for unknown reasons. The sample table lists 350,000 to 400,000 clones, approximately 86% of them with a count of one. The leading ten clones occupy roughly 7.2% of the sample. Sequencing was carried out using peripheral blood. Receptors originate from a woman aged 55-75 years with COVID-19, enrolled during active disease.

The rearrangement joins TRBV29-1 to TRBJ2-3; D gene uncertain. Germline loops: CDR1 SQVTM, CDR2 ANQGSEA. V was cut by 6 bases and J by 4 bases, with 14 bases left in between. CDR3 size: 13 residues. In DNA, the CDR3 is TGCAGCGTGGGCCCCCTAGGTTCAGATACGCAGTATTTT. Translating it yields CSVGPLGSDTQYF.

This chain connects TRBV24-1 to TRBJ1-2; TRBD1 matches 7 bases. The length of the CDR3 is 14 residues. Trimming took 5 bases from V and 2 from J; bases not matched to a gene: 4. The germline V gene encodes CDR1 KGHDR and CDR2 SFDVKD. The CDR3 loop reads CATSGPGQNYGYTF. The DNA of the CDR3 is TGTGCCACCAGTGGCCCGGGACAGAACTATGGCTACACCTTC.

Here the CDR3 DNA reads TGTGCCTGGAGTGTACCTGGGACAGGGGTGGGCTACACCTTC. Its protein is CAWSVPGTGVGYTF. The chain uses TRBV30 and TRBJ1-2; TRBD1 matches 10 bases. V was clipped by 0 bases and J by 8 bases; unmatched bases: 6. The CDR3 loop spans 14 amino acids. CDR1 is GTSNPN and CDR2 is SVGIG in the germline V gene (reference sequence).

This chain connects TRBV2 to TRBJ2-7; D possibly corresponds to TRBD1 (5 bases). V was clipped by 7 bases and J by 6 bases, with 16 bases between them. Germline V CDR1 and CDR2: SNHLY, FYNNEI. This CDR3 region has 13 residues. The CDR3 protein is CASTYPDSPEQYF. The CDR3 nucleotides read TGTGCCAGCACCTACCCAGACAGTCCCGAGCAGTACTTC.

This chain connects TRBV27 to TRBJ2-5; D possibly corresponds to TRBD1 (6 bases). From germline, CDR1 is MNHEY and CDR2 SMNVEV (reference sequence). The V end was cut by 3 bases, the J end by 7 bases, with 18 bases between. This CDR3 is 15 amino acids long. In DNA form, the CDR3 reads TGTGCCAGCAGTTTGCCCGGGACACCAAGAGGGACCCAGTACTTC. The encoded protein is CASSLPGTPRGTQYF.

CDR3 nucleotide sequence: TGTGCCAGCAGCAAAGGGAAGACAGCCTCTACGGAGCAGTACTTC. Protein sequence: CASSKGKTASTEQYF. The chain uses TRBV21-1 and TRBJ2-7; TRBD1, the table's D call, was not compared with the DNA. TRBV21-1 is a listed pseudogene. The CDR3 has 15 amino acids.

As for this clone: The same CDR3 arises from other DNA sequences in this sample as well. The rearrangement joins TRBV18 to TRBJ1-5, with 7 bases aligning to TRBD1. This CDR3 is built from 15 residues. Trimming took 2 bases from V and 4 from J; bases not matched to a gene: 5. CDR1 and CDR2 (germline): KGHSH, LQKENI. The CDR3 reads CASSPGQGGNQPQHF. CDR3 nucleotide sequence: TGTGCCAGCTCACCAGGGCAGGGGGGTAATCAGCCCCAGCATTTT.

About this clone: The identical CDR3 is also encoded by other nucleotide sequences in the sample. The rearrangement uses TRBV30 and TRBJ1-3, with 8 bases aligning to TRBD1. The CDR3 runs to 15 residues. Germline CDR1 and CDR2: GTSNPN and SVGIG (reference sequence). V shed 0 bases, J shed 3 bases, and the junction held 4 bases outside the gene matches. The CDR3 loop reads CAWSVTGGSGNTIYF. The CDR3 nucleotides are TGTGCCTGGAGTGTAACAGGGGGAAGTGGAAACACCATATATTTT. Together with reference TRBV30 and TRBJ1-3, the CDR3 gives the full variable domain: SQTIHQWPATLVQPVGSPLSLECTVEGTSNPNLYWYRQAAGRGLQLLFYSVGIGQISSEVPQNLSASRPQDRQFILSSKKLLLSDSGFYLCAWSVTGGSGNTIYFGEGSWLTVV.

This clone was observed once. This sequence joins TRBV5-6 and TRBJ2-5; 7 bases agree with TRBD1. CDR3 length: 14 amino acids. The V gene end was trimmed by 4 bases and the J gene end by 2 bases; junction bases not matched to a gene: 5. Germline V gives CDR1 SGHDT, CDR2 YYEEEE. The CDR3 here is CASSQRDSQETQYF. CDR3 nucleotides: TGTGCCAGCAGCCAACGGGACAGTCAAGAGACCCAGTACTTC.

V gene TRBV10-1 combines with J gene TRBJ2-1, with 9 positions matching TRBD1. The J segment lost 5 bases and the V segment lost 11 bases, leaving 7 bases of the junction unmatched. Germline CDR1 is WNHNN and CDR2 is SYGVQD (reference sequence). This CDR3 has 13 residues. CDR3 sequence (DNA): TGCGCCGGACGACAGGGGGTTAACAATGAGCAGTTCTTC. Protein product: CAGRQGVNNEQFF.

The chain is built from TRBV6-2 or TRBV6-3 and TRBJ2-7; maybe TRBD2 (6 bases). CDR1 and CDR2 from the germline V gene are MNHEY and SVGEGT. The CDR3 consists of 15 residues. Trimming took off 2 bases at V and 2 bases at J, with 13 bases between the two ends. The CDR3 nucleotides are TGTGCCAGCAGTTACGGCGGGGCCCCCACCTACGAGCAGTACTTC. Encoded protein: CASSYGGAPTYEQYF.

The chain employs TRBV4-2 and TRBJ2-2, with TRBD2 matching over 8 bases. CDR3 length equals 16 residues. CDR1 is LGHNA and CDR2 is YNFKEQ in the germline V gene. Trimming took 3 bases from V and 0 from J; bases not matched to a gene: 3. The CDR3 is CASSQRAGANTGELFF. The CDR3 DNA reads as TGTGCCAGCAGCCAGAGAGCGGGGGCGAACACCGGGGAGCTGTTTTTT.

In DNA, the CDR3 is TGCGCCAGCAGCCAAGTGGGGGCAGAGACCCAGTACTTC. It codes for CASSQVGAETQYF. This chain connects TRBV4-1 to TRBJ2-5; tentative D call: TRBD1 (6 bases). Germline-derived CDR1 and CDR2 are MGHRA and YSYEKL. Trimming shortened V by 1 base and J by 4 bases, and 7 bases separated the two germline ends. CDR3 length: 13 amino acids.

The chain recombines TRBV2 with TRBJ2-2; D gene uncertain. The CDR3 is made up of 12 amino acids. V gave up 5 bases and J gave up 8 bases, with 9 bases separating them. CDR1 and CDR2 (germline): SNHLY, FYNNEI. CDR3 nucleotides: TGTGCCAGCAGTTCCAAGAGGGGGGAGCTGTTTTTT. Protein product: CASSSKRGELFF.

The chain carries TRBV5-6 and TRBJ1-2; no clear D. Germline CDR1 is SGHDT and CDR2 is YYEEEE. This CDR3 is built from 14 residues. The germline V and J ends were trimmed by 5 bases and 4 bases, with 15 bases remaining between them. CDR3 amino acids: CASSVLSGGYGYTF. The DNA for the CDR3 is TGTGCCAGCAGTGTCCTGTCGGGAGGCTATGGCTACACCTTC. Full variable domain (remainder filled in from reference TRBV5-6 and TRBJ1-2): DAGVTQSPTHLIKTRGQQVTLRCSPKSGHDTVSWYQQALGQGPQFIFQYYEEEERQRGNFPDRFSGHQFPNYSSELNVNALLLGDSALYLCASSVLSGGYGYTFGSGTRLTVV.

The chain has TRBV7-2 and TRBJ1-1, with 7 bases fitting TRBD1. CDR3 length equals 15 residues. In germline, CDR1 is SGHTA, CDR2 FQGNSA. Trimming at V came to 1 base and at J to 11 bases, leaving 13 bases not matched to a gene. The chain's CDR3 is CASSLGAGGRLGAFF. The CDR3 bases are TGTGCCAGCAGCTTAGGGGCAGGGGGGAGGTTAGGCGCTTTCTTT. Variable domain in full (rest from reference TRBV7-2 and TRBJ1-1): GAGVSQSPSNKVTEKGKDVELRCDPISGHTALYWYRQSLGQGLEFLIYFQGNSAPDKSGLPSDRFSAERTGGSVSTLTIQRTQQEDSAVYLCASSLGAGGRLGAFFGQGTRLTVV.

The CDR3 here is CASSLSASSYEQYF. The CDR3 coding sequence is TGTGCCAGCAGCTTGTCAGCGTCCTCCTACGAGCAGTACTTC. The gene calls are TRBV5-4 and TRBJ2-7, with no clear D. CDR1 and CDR2 (germline): SGHNT, YYREEE (reference sequence). CDR3 length: 14 amino acids. Trimming shortened V by 1 base and J by 0 bases, and 8 bases separated the two germline ends.

This clone was observed once. J is TRBJ2-2 and V is TRBV24-1, with D perhaps matching TRBD1 (6 bases). The germline gives CDR1 KGHDR, CDR2 SFDVKD. Trimming took off 4 bases at V and 0 bases at J, with 11 bases between the two ends. CDR3 length equals 16 residues. The CDR3 sequence is CATSEADSTNTGELFF. The DNA of the CDR3 is TGTGCCACCAGTGAAGCGGACAGCACGAACACCGGGGAGCTGTTTTTT.

The chain joins TRBV5-1 to TRBJ1-2; D perhaps matches TRBD1 (5 bases). V lost 5 bases and J lost 3, with 8 bases in between. CDR3 size: 12 residues. Germline V gene data show CDR1 as SGHRS and CDR2 as YFSETQ. CDR3 nucleotides: TGCGCCAGCAGAACAGGACACTATGGCTACACCTTC. Protein: CASRTGHYGYTF.

This CDR3 is CASSGPGEVTGELFF. CDR3 bases: TGTGCCAGCAGCGGTCCGGGGGAGGTAACCGGGGAGCTGTTTTTT. The V call is TRBV9, the J call TRBJ2-2; maybe TRBD2 (6 bases). Germline CDR1 is SGDLS and CDR2 is YYNGEE. The CDR3 length is 15 residues. Trimming left V 3 bases short and J 5 bases short, with 14 bases between.

This clone has just a few counts. This specimen includes other DNA sequences encoding the same CDR3. CDR3 nucleotides: TGTGCCAGCAGCTTAACAGGGGGCACCGGGGCCAACGTCCTGACTTTC. This encodes CASSLTGGTGANVLTF. This chain connects TRBV7-3 to TRBJ2-6; 7 bases are a match to TRBD1. Germline V gene lookup returns CDR1 SGHTA and CDR2 FQGTGA. The V and J ends lost 0 bases and 4 bases, in that order; junction bases with no gene match: 3. The CDR3 consists of 16 residues. Filled out from reference TRBV7-3 and TRBJ2-6, the complete variable domain reads GAGVSQTPSNKVTEKGKYVELRCDPISGHTALYWYRQSLGQGPEFLIYFQGTGAADDSGLPNDRFFAVRPEGSVSTLKIQRTERGDSAVYLCASSLTGGTGANVLTFGAGSRLTVL.

This chain links TRBV7-7 with TRBJ2-5, with 12 bases that match TRBD2. CDR3 size: 16 residues. After removal of 1 base from V and 3 bases from J, the junction contained 3 bases not matched to a gene. Germline assignment: CDR1 SSHAT and CDR2 FNYEAQ (reference sequence). As DNA, the CDR3 is TGTGCCAGCAGCTTAGGTCTAGCGGGGGGGGAAGAGACCCAGTACTTC. It translates to CASSLGLAGGEETQYF.

The chain links TRBV9 to TRBJ2-3; 7 bases line up with TRBD2. CDR3 size: 16 residues. The junction had 10 bases not matched to a gene; V was cut back by 2 bases and J by 4 bases. Germline CDR1 reads SGDLS; CDR2 reads YYNGEE. In DNA form, the CDR3 reads TGTGCCAGCAGCGTCGCTAGCGGTGATACGCCAGATACGCAGTATTTT. Its protein product is CASSVASGDTPDTQYF.

CDR3 coding DNA: TGCGCCAGCATACCCACCGCGGGGGCCAACACCGGGGAGCTGTTTTTT. This sequence encodes CASIPTAGANTGELFF. The gene calls are TRBV5-1 and TRBJ2-2, with a weak D call TRBD2 (7 bases). Trimming took 6 bases from V and 2 from J, leaving 17 bases between them. Germline V CDR1 and CDR2: SGHRS, YFSETQ. There are 16 residues in the CDR3.

The chain joins TRBV6-1 to TRBJ1-2; D might be TRBD1 (5 bases). This CDR3 contains 13 residues. The V end lost 1 base, the J end lost 4 bases, and 7 bases lay between the germline ends. The germline V gene encodes CDR1 MNHNS and CDR2 SASEGT. In DNA, the CDR3 is TGTGCCAGCAGTGAAGGCAGGGCCTATGGCTACACCTTC. Residues: CASSEGRAYGYTF.

V gene TRBV18 combines with J gene TRBJ2-1, with 10 bases fitting TRBD1. The V gene's germline CDR1 is KGHSH and CDR2 LQKENI. The CDR3 length is 15 residues. V shed 5 bases, J shed 7 bases, and the junction held 8 bases outside the gene matches. The CDR3 bases are TGTGCCAGCTCATCCCGACAGGGGGCGGGGAATGAGCAGTTCTTC. Its translation: CASSSRQGAGNEQFF.

This chain connects TRBV7-9 to TRBJ2-7, with TRBD2 matching 7 bases. From germline, CDR1 is SEHNR and CDR2 FQNEAQ (reference sequence). V lost 5 bases and J lost 2; bases outside the gene matches: 3. The CDR3 contains 13 residues. CDR3 sequence (DNA): TGTGCCAGCAGCCGGGAGGTTACCTACGAGCAGTACTTC. Amino acid sequence: CASSREVTYEQYF.